This passage covers 16 T cell receptor beta chains from one sample sequenced in a study of blood T cell repertoires in COVID-19. Clones were read by immunoSEQ multiplex PCR, and TCRdb kept only the in-frame ones, dropping some. Of a few hundred thousand clones in the sample, 85% were seen once. The material sequenced was PBMCs or T cells enriched from blood (not recorded which). These TCRs come from a man between 35 and 55 years old who had recovered from COVID-19.

This clone appeared a single time. The rearrangement uses TRBV28 and TRBJ2-5, with 8 bases fitting TRBD1. V was clipped by 6 bases and J by 14 bases; unmatched bases: 14. The germline V gene encodes CDR1 MDHEN and CDR2 SYDVKM. This CDR3 is 13 amino acids long. The chain's CDR3 is CASSRQGSPSPYF. The DNA for the CDR3 is TGTGCCAGCAGCCGACAGGGGTCCCCTTCTCCCTACTTC. The full variable domain, rest sourced from reference TRBV28 and TRBJ2-5, is DVKVTQSSRYLVKRTGEKVFLECVQDMDHENMFWYRQDPGLGLRLIYFSYDVKMKEKGDIPEGYSVSREKKERFSLILESASTNQTSMYLCASSRQGSPSPYFGPGTRLLVL.

The rearrangement uses TRBV15 and TRBJ2-3, with 8 nucleotides matching TRBD1. The germline V gene has CDR1 LNHNV and CDR2 YYDKDF (reference sequence). V gave up 0 bases and J gave up 4 bases; unmatched junction bases: 12. The CDR3 length is 18 residues. CDR3 sequence (DNA): TGTGCCACCAGCAGAGATCCCACGGGACAGGAGTTCGCAGATACGCAGTATTTT. This encodes CATSRDPTGQEFADTQYF.

The J gene is TRBJ1-2, the V gene TRBV18, with D perhaps matching TRBD1 (5 bases). The CDR3 spans 14 residues. Trimming left V 3 bases short and J 2 bases short, with 10 bases between. Germline V CDR1 and CDR2: KGHSH, LQKENI. CDR3 in amino acids: CASSPSQGNYGYTF. The CDR3 DNA reads as TGTGCCAGCTCACCCTCTCAGGGAAACTATGGCTACACCTTC.

As DNA, the CDR3 is TGCGCCAGCAGCCAAGAGGGTGGACTGGTGCAAGAGACCCAGTACTTC. Amino acids: CASSQEGGLVQETQYF. This rearrangement joins TRBV4-1 to TRBJ2-5, with a possible D match to TRBD2 (5 bases). The CDR3 length is 16 residues. The V end lost 0 bases, the J end lost 2 bases, and 13 bases lay between the germline ends. CDR1 is MGHRA and CDR2 is YSYEKL in the germline V gene.

This clone came up a few times. V usage is TRBV5-5 and J usage is TRBJ1-5, with a tentative D call TRBD1 (5 bases). The V end lost 7 bases, the J end lost 4 bases, and 12 bases lay between the germline ends. CDR3 length equals 13 residues. The germline V gene encodes CDR1 SGHKS and CDR2 YYEKEE (reference sequence). The CDR3 region is CASDGGKNQPQHF. In nucleotides, the CDR3 is TGTGCCAGCGACGGGGGGAAGAATCAGCCCCAGCATTTT.

Only one count was recorded for this clone. Other DNA sequences in the same sample also yield this CDR3. This rearrangement joins TRBV30 to TRBJ1-2, with TRBD1 matching over 9 bases. With V trimmed by 5 bases and J by 5 bases, 0 bases remained unmatched. The CDR3 loop spans 11 amino acids. Looked up from germline, CDR1 is GTSNPN and CDR2 is SVGIG (reference sequence). Written as DNA, the CDR3 is TGTGCCTGGGACAGGGGGTATGGCTACACCTTC. The encoded protein is CAWDRGYGYTF.

The chain joins TRBV12-3 or TRBV12-4 to TRBJ2-1, with unresolved D. Trimming stripped 5 bases from V and 0 bases from J, with 5 bases between. The CDR3 length is 13 residues. CDR3 in DNA: TGTGCCAGCAGTCCTCTCTCCTACAATGAGCAGTTCTTC. This encodes CASSPLSYNEQFF.

The J gene is TRBJ2-7, the V gene TRBV10-3; D unresolved. The V and J ends lost 7 bases and 6 bases respectively, with 16 bases between them. CDR3 length: 13 residues. The germline V gene encodes CDR1 ENHRY and CDR2 SYGVKD. The CDR3: CAIKGSQETEQYF. In DNA, the CDR3 is TGTGCCATCAAAGGTTCTCAGGAAACCGAGCAGTACTTC.

V gene TRBV5-4 combines with J gene TRBJ2-7; 11 bases match TRBD2. Unmatched junction bases numbered 5, after V lost 2 bases and J lost 7 bases. Germline V gene data show CDR1 as SGHNT and CDR2 as YYREEE (reference sequence). CDR3 length equals 14 residues. CDR3 amino acids: CASSLSLAGAEQYF. CDR3 coding DNA: TGTGCCAGCAGCTTATCACTAGCGGGAGCTGAGCAGTACTTC.

The chain joins TRBV5-1 to TRBJ2-1, with TRBD1 identical over 8 bases. Germline V gene sequence: CDR1 SGHRS, CDR2 YFSETQ. This CDR3 has 15 amino acids. With 0 bases clipped from V and 6 bases from J, the junction kept 5 bases outside the gene matches. As DNA, the CDR3 is TGCGCCAGCAGCTTGGCAGGGGGCGCCGGCAATGAGCAGTTCTTC. Amino acid sequence: CASSLAGGAGNEQFF.

The J gene is TRBJ2-1, the V gene TRBV11-2, with 7 bases aligning to TRBD2. V was pared by 3 bases and J by 7 bases, with 12 bases of the junction left unmatched. The CDR3 totals 16 residues. Per germline, CDR1 SGHAT and CDR2 FQNNGV. The CDR3 bases are TGTGCCAGCAGCTTGGACGCCGGCGGGAGTTTTAATGAGCAGTTCTTC. Translating gives CASSLDAGGSFNEQFF.

The chain couples TRBV28 to TRBJ2-7; 12 bases fit TRBD2. The CDR3 has 15 residues. Germline V CDR1 and CDR2: MDHEN, SYDVKM. The trim removed 5 bases at V and 3 bases at J, leaving 5 bases unmatched. CDR3 in amino acids: CASSRPGLAGYEQYF. The DNA for the CDR3 is TGTGCCAGCAGTCGACCGGGACTAGCGGGCTACGAGCAGTACTTC.

The chain is built from TRBV19 and TRBJ1-5, with 8 bases lining up with TRBD1. The V segment lost 8 bases and the J segment 3 bases; nucleotides outside the gene matches: 3. This CDR3 comprises 13 residues. Germline CDR1 and CDR2: LNHDA and SQIVND (reference sequence). CDR3 sequence (DNA): TGTGCCAGTTCCCAGGGGGCCAATCAGCCCCAGCATTTT. Encoded protein: CASSQGANQPQHF.

This clone was detected once. The rearrangement uses TRBV10-2 and TRBJ1-1; D is undetermined. Trimming cost V 2 bases and J 0 bases, with 7 bases left between them. The germline gives CDR1 WSHSY, CDR2 SAAADI. The CDR3 is 14 residues long. CDR3 sequence reads: CASSEHGVNTEAFF. The DNA of the CDR3 is TGCGCCAGCAGTGAGCACGGTGTGAACACTGAAGCTTTCTTT.

The chain links TRBV13 to TRBJ1-1; D is uncertain. Germline loops: CDR1 PRHDT, CDR2 FYEKMQ (reference sequence). V gave up 5 bases and J gave up 1 base, with 5 bases separating them. The CDR3 is 12 amino acids. The DNA of the CDR3 is TGTGCCAGCAGCCCTCGGAACACTGAAGCTTTCTTT. Protein sequence: CASSPRNTEAFF.

The chain links TRBV27 to TRBJ2-1, with TRBD1 matching over 9 bases. CDR1 and CDR2 (germline): MNHEY, SMNVEV (reference sequence). Unmatched junction bases numbered 12, after V lost 6 bases and J lost 6 bases. This CDR3 has 16 residues. CDR3 loop: CASRPFGDRATNEQFF. The CDR3 DNA is TGTGCCAGCAGACCGTTTGGGGACAGGGCTACCAATGAGCAGTTCTTC.